This T cell receptor (beta chain) was documented in a study of monozygotic twins with inflammatory bowel disease (dated by TCRdb to the late 2010s). Regarding the research as a whole: The complete study included around 30 monozygotic twin pairs: 19 IBD-discordant Danish pairs and nine German pairs, of which four were IBD-concordant and five were IBD-discordant. Within discordant pairs, disease-associated traits were sought mainly by comparing IBD patients with their genetically identical healthy co-twins. Each individual had, on average, about 151 000 unique TCRalpha sequences and 181 000 unique TCRbeta sequences available for analysis. Overall study outcomes, separate from this receptor: Concordant and discordant twins showed no difference in repertoire similarity, possibly because of limited statistical power. Background noise and inter-individual variability may have been introduced into the repertoires by the differing immunosuppressive treatments among patients. The results gave no support for a single strong signal or clonotype linked to IBD. IBD patients had lower TCRbeta repertoire diversity, measured by the inverse Simpson index, than their healthy co-twins. Distinction between different T cell subtypes could not be achieved in the analysis. Compared with healthy twins, IBD patients had fewer clonotypes in common with other individuals, a difference most pronounced in patients showing signs of disease activity.

The protocol used for the library was 5' RACE. Preparation of each TCR library used approximately 3,200 ng of total RNA. cDNA was synthesized with SMARTScribe reverse transcriptase in eight separate reactions per sample. Unique molecular identifiers containing a 6-nucleotide sample barcode were introduced through template switching during cDNA synthesis. Amplification of TCRalpha and TCRbeta cDNA involved two nested PCRs of around 16 and 10 cycles, and each PCR was followed by bead purification. Before amplification, the cDNA was both treated with uracil DNA-glycosylase and purified with the QIAquick PCR purification kit. The second PCR added Illumina TruSeq-compatible adapters along with sample-specific barcodes. Library quality and concentration were assessed using TapeStation and Qubit, and about 4.7 ng of each library was pooled. Pooled libraries were sequenced on an Illumina HiSeq2500 single-index Rapid Run with 2 x 100 bp reads and custom sequencing primers. The authors' pipeline ran thus. MiGEC version 1.2.6 was used for UMI-based consensus assembly, which corrected PCR and sequencing errors. MiXCR version 2.1.1 was used for V(D)J alignment, clonotype assembly and CDR3 extraction. Gene usage, clonotype sharing and MAIT/NKT TCR abundance were normalised by analysing the top 1000, 10 000 and 20 000 clonotypes per sample. After downsampling to 27 000 UMIs, diversity was calculated as the inverse Simpson index using the vegan R package. Paired Mann-Whitney U tests were applied to discordant twin pairs, and Benjamini-Hochberg correction was used for multiple testing. TCRdb reprocessed the reads into one record per CDR3 protein sequence, lacking DNA. The V and J calls and clone size come from TCRdb's table, not from the authors' own analysis. The table for this sample lists over 200,000 distinct CDR3 sequences. Jointly, the top ten make up roughly 8% of the sample.

The germline V gene specifies MNHEY as CDR1 and SVGAGI as CDR2. The CDR3 runs 16 amino acids, cysteine and phenylalanine included. No DNA appears here. Notes on this clonotype: Its antigen is unknown.

From each donor, an approximately 2.6 ml peripheral blood sample was collected into PAXgene tubes and kept at -80 degrees C. Without T cell sorting, total RNA was isolated from whole blood using the PAXgene blood miRNA kit on an automated QIAcube. Deep TCRalpha and TCRbeta repertoire profiling with unique molecular barcoding was performed on peripheral blood of monozygotic twin pairs concordant or discordant for inflammatory bowel disease. For every twin pair, smoking habits were documented, and each individual was categorised as a current, former or never smoker. The clonotype was recovered from a human donor with ulcerative colitis or Crohn's disease, or a healthy co-twin of an affected twin (not recorded which). The chain links TRBV6-5 with TRBJ1-2. Source material: blood. CDR3 loop: CASSRESGVSGYGYTF.